This T cell receptor beta chain was recovered during a study of blood T cell repertoires in COVID-19. Study summary: Sites across the United States, Italy and Spain contributed samples from acute and convalescent COVID-19. T cells, B-cell-depleted T cells, or PBMCs provided the cDNA or gDNA that served as material.

Clones were sequenced by immunoSEQ multiplex PCR, and TCRdb holds only the in-frame ones, with some missing. The sample consists of about 110,000 clones, approximately 86% of them appearing once. CDR1 and CDR2 from the germline V gene are LGHNT and FRNRAP. CDR3 length: 15 residues. V lost 5 bases and J lost 3, with 14 bases in between. This receptor was obtained from a man aged 40-49 years with acute or convalescent COVID-19. The chain recombines TRBV12-5 with TRBJ1-5; TRBD1 is a possible D gene (5 bases). Input material: peripheral blood. CDR3 loop: CASGPGGGSNQPQHF. The CDR3 DNA sequence: TGTGCTAGTGGTCCCGGGGGAGGTTCCAATCAGCCCCAGCATTTT.